This T cell receptor beta chain was observed in a study of blood T cell repertoires in COVID-19. For the study at large: The United States, Italy and Spain supplied acute and convalescent COVID-19 samples. Sample material is recorded as cDNA or gDNA derived from T cells, B-cell-depleted T cells, or PBMCs.

Germline CDR1 LGHNA, CDR2 YNFKEQ. The length of the CDR3 is 16 residues. Deletions cut 0 bases from V and 2 bases from J, with 10 bases between. As originally analysed: By means of reference gene primer amplification, nucleated cell counts were estimated. The table came from immunoSEQ multiplex PCR; TCRdb's copy has only in-frame clones and leaves some out. The D gene and trimming were derived from the DNA, and the V and J assignments and clone size from that table. The table has approximately 300,000 clones, 80% to 90% seen once. The chain uses TRBV4-2 and TRBJ2-2; D call uncertain. This sequence was found in a man between 50 and 59 years old with active or convalescent COVID-19. Sequencing input: peripheral blood. CDR3 sequence: CASSQDPGVNTGELFF. DNA of the CDR3: TGTGCCAGCAGCCAAGATCCTGGAGTTAACACCGGGGAGCTGTTTTTT.